These 21 T cell receptor beta chains share one sample of origin, sequenced in a study of blood T cell repertoires in COVID-19 (dated by TCRdb to 2019 to 2021). The method behind the library was the immunoSEQ multiplex PCR assay. TCRdb re-hosts the immuneACCESS table, in-frame sequences only. Its copies lack some clones; in the studies checked, an unresolved V gene accounts for under half of them, and the cause for the rest is not known. The sample table records 72,000 or so clones; 75% to 90% of these occur just once. The ten most abundant clones make up about 18% of the sample. The material sequenced was peripheral blood. Receptors originate from a man between 70 and 80 years old who had recovered from COVID-19.

This sequence joins TRBV6-2 or TRBV6-3 and TRBJ1-2, with D unresolved. The V end was cut by 5 bases, the J end by 8 bases, with 12 bases between. CDR3 length: 12 amino acids. In germline, CDR1 is MNHEY, CDR2 SVGEGT. The CDR3 DNA sequence: TGTGCCAGCAGTGGTCAACCCTACGGCTACACCTTC. Its protein product is CASSGQPYGYTF.

This clone was seen just once. The chain is built from TRBV19 and TRBJ1-1, with D possibly matching TRBD1 (6 bases). Germline V gives CDR1 LNHDA, CDR2 SQIVND (reference sequence). CDR3 length: 14 residues. V lost 2 bases and J 1 base, leaving 8 bases between the germline ends. CDR3 DNA: TGTGCCAGTAGTATAACAGGGAGGAACACTGAAGCTTTCTTT. Protein product: CASSITGRNTEAFF.

The rearrangement links TRBV5-1 to TRBJ1-5, with TRBD1 identical over 8 bases. V shed 3 bases and J 1 base; nucleotides not matched to a gene: 3. The CDR3 totals 15 residues. Looked up from germline, CDR1 is SGHRS and CDR2 is YFSETQ. As DNA, the CDR3 is TGCGCCAGCAGCTCGACAGGGGCAAGCAATCAGCCCCAGCATTTT. Its protein product is CASSSTGASNQPQHF.

The chain recombines TRBV29-1 with TRBJ2-3; TRBD1 agrees at 8 bases. V shed 1 base, J shed 2 bases, and the junction held 5 bases outside the gene matches. The CDR3 extends over 15 amino acids. CDR1 is SQVTM and CDR2 is ANQGSEA in the germline V gene. Here the CDR3 DNA reads TGCAGCGTTGAAGTCCTACAGGGGGTCACAGATACGCAGTATTTT. Protein sequence: CSVEVLQGVTDTQYF.

The chain employs TRBV7-6 and TRBJ2-1; a possible D gene is TRBD2 (6 bases). V lost 6 bases and J 6 bases, leaving 30 bases between the germline ends. CDR3 size: 19 residues. CDR1 SGHVS and CDR2 FNYEAQ come from the germline V gene. Written as DNA, the CDR3 is TGTGCCAGCAGTGTAAAGGGGTTGAGACTAGTGCGACGGGGCAATGAGCAGTTCTTC. It translates to CASSVKGLRLVRRGNEQFF.

The V gene is TRBV29-1, the J gene TRBJ2-2; TRBD1 matches at 9 bases. Germline V gene sequence: CDR1 SQVTM, CDR2 ANQGSEA. This CDR3 region has 13 residues. V lost 6 bases, J lost 1 base, and 0 bases stayed unmatched. The CDR3: CSVGQGNTGELFF. The CDR3 bases are TGCAGCGTGGGACAGGGGAACACCGGGGAGCTGTTTTTT.

To note about this clone: Additional DNA sequences in this sample encode the identical CDR3. The rearrangement joins TRBV28 to TRBJ2-5; D remains ambiguous. V lost 5 bases to trimming and J lost 2 bases, with 6 bases between them. The CDR3 is 12 residues long. Germline CDR1 and CDR2: MDHEN and SYDVKM. Here the CDR3 reads CASSSVQETQYF. CDR3 sequence (DNA): TGTGCCAGCAGTAGCGTGCAAGAGACCCAGTACTTC.

This rearrangement joins TRBV7-9 to TRBJ2-2; 12 bases match TRBD1. Germline V gives CDR1 SEHNR, CDR2 FQNEAQ (reference sequence). Trimming removed 5 bases from V and 1 base from J; junction bases left unmatched: 8. The CDR3 covers 18 residues. DNA for the CDR3: TGTGCCAGCAGCCGAGGGACAGGGGGCGCATGGAACACCGGGGAGCTGTTTTTT. This gives the protein CASSRGTGGAWNTGELFF. Based on the CDR3 plus reference TRBV7-9 and TRBJ2-2, the full variable domain is DTGVSQNPRHKITKRGQNVTFRCDPISEHNRLYWYRQTLGQGPEFLTYFQNEAQLEKSRLLSDRFSAERPKGSFSTLEIQRTEQGDSAMYLCASSRGTGGAWNTGELFFGEGSRLTVL.

The V gene is TRBV19, the J gene TRBJ2-7; D perhaps matches TRBD2 (6 bases). V lost 1 base, J lost 2 bases, and 15 bases lay in between. The CDR3 sequence is 16 residues long. Germline CDR1 LNHDA, CDR2 SQIVND (reference sequence). CDR3 residues: CASSIGGAPAAYEQYF. CDR3 nucleotides: TGTGCCAGTAGTATAGGCGGGGCCCCTGCAGCCTACGAGCAGTACTTC.

The rearrangement uses TRBV4-1 and TRBJ1-2; 9 nucleotides agree with TRBD1. Trimming cost V 0 bases and J 8 bases; bases outside gene matches: 10. CDR1 and CDR2 (germline): MGHRA, YSYEKL. The CDR3 is 16 amino acids. DNA for the CDR3: TGCGCCAGCAGCCAAGAGGGGGGACAGGGAGTCAGCGGCTACACCTTC. Translation gives CASSQEGGQGVSGYTF.

The rearrangement joins TRBV25-1 to TRBJ2-2, with 13 bases fitting TRBD2. With 6 bases clipped from V and 8 bases from J, the junction kept 12 bases outside the gene matches. CDR1 MGHDK and CDR2 SYGVNS come from the germline V gene. The CDR3 totals 17 residues. The CDR3 DNA reads TGTGCCAGCAGCATTATGAAGACTAGCGGGAGGTTGGGGGAGCTGTTTTTT. Translating gives CASSIMKTSGRLGELFF.

The rearrangement uses TRBV29-1 and TRBJ2-1, with 11 bases that match TRBD2. The CDR3 sequence is 15 residues long. CDR1 is SQVTM, CDR2 ANQGSEA, per germline. V lost 5 bases to trimming and J lost 1 base; unmatched junction nucleotides: 4. CDR3 sequence (DNA): TGCAGCGTTCACCCTAGCGGGGGGTCCTACAATGAGCAGTTCTTC. As protein: CSVHPSGGSYNEQFF.

This chain uses TRBV3-1 (or the pseudogene TRBV3-2) with TRBJ2-7, with 11 positions matching TRBD2. This CDR3 comprises 15 residues. Germline CDR1 is LGHDT and CDR2 is YNNKEL (reference sequence). V trimming: 4 bases; J trimming: 1 base; junction bases outside the gene matches: 3. CDR3 sequence: CASSLLAGGSYEQYF. CDR3 bases: TGTGCCAGCAGCCTGTTAGCGGGAGGGTCCTACGAGCAGTACTTC.

This sequence joins TRBV10-1 and TRBJ1-1; TRBD1 matches at 9 bases. After removal of 2 bases from V and 6 bases from J, the junction contained 4 bases not matched to a gene. This CDR3 comprises 14 residues. The germline CDR1 and CDR2 sequences are WNHNN and SYGVQD (reference sequence). This CDR3 is CASSEGTGSPEAFF. The CDR3 DNA is TGCGCCAGCAGTGAGGGGACAGGGTCTCCTGAAGCTTTCTTT.

This clone came up once. J is TRBJ2-2 and V is TRBV7-6, with 9 bases lining up with TRBD1. The CDR3 covers 16 residues. Germline CDR1 reads SGHVS; CDR2 reads FNYEAQ. V gave up 5 bases and J gave up 7 bases; unmatched junction bases: 11. This chain's CDR3 is CASSPVTGGINGELFF. The CDR3 DNA follows: TGTGCCAGCAGCCCAGTTACAGGGGGCATTAACGGGGAGCTGTTTTTT.

The V gene is TRBV6-1, the J gene TRBJ1-2; TRBD1 matches at 7 bases. Unmatched junction bases numbered 10, after V lost 1 base and J lost 11 bases. Germline CDR1 and CDR2: MNHNS and SASEGT. The CDR3 covers 14 residues. The CDR3 loop is CASSEEGRGMIYTF. In DNA, the CDR3 is TGTGCCAGCAGTGAAGAGGGCAGGGGGATGATTTACACCTTC.

The chain carries TRBV7-2 and TRBJ2-6; D not certain. Germline V CDR1 and CDR2: SGHTA, FQGNSA. V dropped 2 bases and J dropped 2 bases, with 7 bases sitting between them. CDR3 length equals 15 residues. The chain's CDR3 is CASSLLRAGANVLTF. The CDR3 DNA reads TGTGCCAGCAGCTTACTTCGGGCTGGGGCCAACGTCCTGACTTTC.

The chain is built from TRBV5-1 and TRBJ2-5; 8 bases match TRBD2. After removal of 0 bases from V and 1 base from J, the junction contained 2 bases not matched to a gene. The CDR3 is made up of 15 amino acids. Looked up from germline, CDR1 is SGHRS and CDR2 is YFSETQ. In DNA, the CDR3 is TGCGCCAGCAGCTTGGCCGGGGGGGGCCAAGAGACCCAGTACTTC. Residues: CASSLAGGGQETQYF.

The gene calls are TRBV19 and TRBJ2-7; 8 bases match TRBD1. The CDR3 spans 14 residues. Germline V gives CDR1 LNHDA, CDR2 SQIVND (reference sequence). V shed 7 bases and J 2 bases; nucleotides not matched to a gene: 7. The CDR3 loop is CASTHRDRTYEQYF. As DNA, the CDR3 is TGTGCCAGTACTCACCGGGACAGGACCTACGAGCAGTACTTC.

The rearrangement uses TRBV20-1 and TRBJ1-5, with D tentatively TRBD1 (5 bases). Germline loops: CDR1 DFQATT, CDR2 SNEGSKA (reference sequence). This CDR3 has 16 amino acids. The germline V and J ends were trimmed by 3 bases and 6 bases, with 21 bases remaining between them. The CDR3 protein is CSASVAGRDASQPQHF. The CDR3 coding sequence is TGCAGTGCTAGTGTTGCGGGGCGGGACGCAAGTCAGCCCCAGCATTTT.

The V gene is TRBV3-1 (or the pseudogene TRBV3-2), the J gene TRBJ1-1, with a possible D match to TRBD1 (6 bases). Deletions cut 0 bases from V and 0 bases from J, with 20 bases between. Germline assignment: CDR1 LGHDT and CDR2 YNNKEL (reference sequence). The CDR3 extends over 19 amino acids. CDR3 residues: CASSQDWGTGYKMNTEAFF. CDR3 DNA sequence: TGTGCCAGCAGCCAAGATTGGGGTACAGGGTACAAGATGAACACTGAAGCTTTCTTT.